The rows below give T cell receptor beta chains drawn from one sample of a study of T cell responses to AZD1222 COVID-19 vaccine. Libraries were prepared by immunoSEQ multiplex PCR; TCRdb keeps only in-frame clonotypes and omits some of them. The data show about 140,000 clones, with more than 90% seen just once and about 5% held by the top ten. The input for sequencing was peripheral blood, taken on day 0 of AZD1222 vaccination. The source is an adult in good health. CDR3s leave out the opening cysteine and the closing phenylalanine or tryptophan. The D gene is left open where the match is weak.

TRBJ2-2 - TRBV21-1 ASDEVLAAGELF
TRBJ2-3 - TRBV7-9 ASSLTLAWGVPTDTQY
TRBJ1-2 - TRBV6-5 ASSYSIRLGAYGYT
TRBJ2-1 TRBD1 TRBV28 ASSRLDRYNEQF
TRBJ1-1 - TRBV28 ASSPTTREAF
TRBJ2-7 - TRBV27 ATTVNGAAPEQY
TRBJ2-3 - TRBV10-1 ASSLGNTQY
TRBJ1-3 - TRBV5-1 ASSLGQGNTIY
TRBJ2-7 - TRBV3-1/TRBV3-2 ASRGTGYEQY
TRBJ1-2 - TRBV5-1 ASSGGGPRSERYT
TRBJ2-2 - TRBV7-9 ASSSGANTGELF
TRBJ2-2 TRBD1 TRBV6-4 ASSAGQGFGELF
TRBJ1-2 - TRBV28 ASSPGGAHYGYT
TRBJ1-5 - TRBV5-8 ASRRGDYSNQPQH
TRBJ2-1 - TRBV6-5 ASSSSNFPNNEQF
TRBJ1-5 - TRBV19 ASSPGGTTFSNQPQH
TRBJ2-7 TRBD2 TRBV10-3 AISVTSGNDPYEQY
TRBJ1-1 - TRBV6-5 ASSYGIRTNTEAF
TRBJ1-3 - TRBV15 ATSKTATGSGNTIY
TRBJ1-1 - TRBV7-2 ASSLFGDEAF
TRBJ1-1 - TRBV5-1 ASSLGGLNTEAF